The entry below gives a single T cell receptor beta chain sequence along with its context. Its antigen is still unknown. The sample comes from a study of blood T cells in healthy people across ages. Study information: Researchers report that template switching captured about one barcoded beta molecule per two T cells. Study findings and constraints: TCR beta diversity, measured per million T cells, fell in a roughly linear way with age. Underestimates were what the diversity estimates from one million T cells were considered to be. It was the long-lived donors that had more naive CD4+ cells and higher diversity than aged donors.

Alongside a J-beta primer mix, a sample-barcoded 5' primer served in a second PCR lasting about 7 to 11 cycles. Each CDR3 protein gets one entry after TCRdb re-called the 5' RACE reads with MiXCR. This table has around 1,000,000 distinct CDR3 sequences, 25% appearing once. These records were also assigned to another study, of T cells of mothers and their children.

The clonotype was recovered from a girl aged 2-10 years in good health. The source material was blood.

Here the CDR3 reads CASSQSGGPYYEQYF. CDR3 bases: TGTGCCAGCAGCCAAAGCGGAGGCCCATATTACGAGCAGTACTTC. The gene calls are TRBV3-1 and TRBJ2-5; weak D call: TRBD2 (5 bases). The J call may be incorrect, as the DNA end agrees better with TRBJ2-7. Per germline, CDR1 LGHDT and CDR2 YNNKEL (reference sequence). This CDR3 has 15 residues.